Below are 10 T cell receptor beta chains sequenced from a single sample in a study of blood T cell repertoires in COVID-19 (dated by TCRdb to the early 2020s). The method was the immunoSEQ multiplex PCR assay. The table comes from immuneACCESS by way of TCRdb, which keeps in-frame sequences with V and J called. Part of the clones is missing from these tables; in studies checked, under half for an unresolved V gene and the rest for unknown reasons. The sample data list about 190,000 clones, and 80% of these were observed just once. The ten largest clones capture about 7.2% of the sample. Sequenced input: peripheral blood. These receptors were taken from a man aged 60 to 69 with acute or convalescent COVID-19.

Only one count was recorded for this clone. The J gene is TRBJ1-3, the V gene TRBV19; D is unclear. Trimming took off 8 bases at V and 1 base at J, with 15 bases between the two ends. CDR3 length: 15 amino acids. Germline CDR1 and CDR2: LNHDA and SQIVND (reference sequence). The CDR3 sequence is CASGPYIPSGNTIYF. The CDR3 nucleotides are TGTGCCAGTGGGCCTTATATTCCGTCTGGAAACACCATATATTTT.

This clone was counted between two and nine times. The gene calls are TRBV15 and TRBJ1-1; 9 bases agree with TRBD1. Germline V gene data show CDR1 as LNHNV and CDR2 as YYDKDF (reference sequence). The CDR3 covers 14 residues. Unmatched junction bases numbered 3, after V lost 0 bases and J lost 7 bases. CDR3 amino acids: CATSREGTGYEAFF. In nucleotides, the CDR3 is TGTGCCACCAGCAGAGAGGGGACAGGGTATGAAGCTTTCTTT. The complete variable domain, with remaining parts taken from reference TRBV15 and TRBJ1-1, reads DAMVIQNPRYQVTQFGKPVTLSCSQTLNHNVMYWYQQKSSQAPKLLFHYYDKDFNNEADTPDNFQSRRPNTSFCFLDIRSPGLGDTAMYLCATSREGTGYEAFFGQGTRLTVV.

The gene calls are TRBV9 and TRBJ1-5; D call uncertain. The V and J ends lost 3 bases and 0 bases respectively, with 7 bases between them. The CDR3 has 14 amino acids. Per the germline V gene, CDR1 is SGDLS and CDR2 is YYNGEE. CDR3 sequence (DNA): TGTGCCAGCAGCGGCGATTATAGCAATCAGCCCCAGCATTTT. Its protein is CASSGDYSNQPQHF.

CDR3 residues: CASTPGDPRNQPQHF. DNA of the CDR3: TGTGCCAGCACACCAGGGGACCCCCGCAATCAGCCCCAGCATTTT. The chain carries TRBV2 and TRBJ1-5; D might be TRBD1 (6 bases). The CDR3 spans 15 residues. Looked up from germline, CDR1 is SNHLY and CDR2 is FYNNEI. V was trimmed by 7 bases and J by 2 bases, leaving 15 bases between them.

The rearrangement links TRBV30 to TRBJ1-2, with D perhaps matching TRBD1 (5 bases). This CDR3 is 13 amino acids long. Germline V gene sequence: CDR1 GTSNPN, CDR2 SVGIG (reference sequence). V gave up 5 bases and J gave up 2 bases, with 12 bases separating them. In DNA, the CDR3 is TGTGCCTGGGCCCCGGGGGGGAACTATGGCTACACCTTC. Translation gives CAWAPGGNYGYTF. Full variable domain (remainder filled in from reference TRBV30 and TRBJ1-2): SQTIHQWPATLVQPVGSPLSLECTVEGTSNPNLYWYRQAAGRGLQLLFYSVGIGQISSEVPQNLSASRPQDRQFILSSKKLLLSDSGFYLCAWAPGGNYGYTFGSGTRLTVV.

J is TRBJ1-3 and V is TRBV4-3; 9 bases line up with TRBD1. CDR3 length equals 17 residues. Germline CDR1 and CDR2: LGHNA and YSLEER. With 1 base clipped from V and 3 bases from J, the junction kept 7 bases outside the gene matches. The CDR3 region is CASSQGGTGFIGNTIYF. CDR3 DNA sequence: TGCGCCAGCAGCCAAGGGGGGACAGGGTTCATTGGAAACACCATATATTTT.

The rearrangement links TRBV5-4 to TRBJ2-5; TRBD1 is a possible D gene (7 bases). CDR3 length equals 14 residues. Deletions cut 2 bases from V and 4 bases from J, with 12 bases between. Germline lookup yields CDR1 SGHNT and CDR2 YYREEE (reference sequence). CDR3 DNA: TGTGCCAGCAGCTTACCAGGGGGAGGAGAGACCCAGTACTTC. Protein: CASSLPGGGETQYF. Drawing the rest from reference TRBV5-4 and TRBJ2-5, the complete variable domain is ETGVTQSPTHLIKTRGQQVTLRCSSQSGHNTVSWYQQALGQGPQFIFQYYREEENGRGNFPPRFSGLQFPNYSSELNVNALELDDSALYLCASSLPGGGETQYFGPGTRLLVL.

The gene calls are TRBV7-8 and TRBJ1-1; the match to TRBD1 covers 8 bases. V gave up 5 bases and J gave up 5 bases; unmatched junction bases: 7. The CDR3 consists of 14 residues. Per germline, CDR1 SGHVS and CDR2 FQNEAQ. CDR3 bases: TGTGCCAGCAGCCTAGGACAGGGCAGGACTGAAGCTTTCTTT. It codes for CASSLGQGRTEAFF. The full variable domain, with the rest looked up from reference TRBV7-8 and TRBJ1-1, is GAGVSQSPRYKVAKRGQDVALRCDPISGHVSLFWYQQALGQGPEFLTYFQNEAQLDKSGLPSDRFFAERPEGSVSTLKIQRTQQEDSAVYLCASSLGQGRTEAFFGQGTRLTVV.

The chain carries TRBV5-6 and TRBJ1-5; weak D call: TRBD1 (5 bases). V lost 4 bases, J lost 6 bases, and 11 bases lay in between. The CDR3 sequence is 13 residues long. CDR1 and CDR2 from the germline V gene are SGHDT and YYEEEE. The CDR3 DNA reads as TGTGCCAGCAGCACCGCCAGGGCTCAGCCCCAGCATTTT. Translation gives CASSTARAQPQHF.

The genes are TRBV5-1 and TRBJ1-2; the match to TRBD1 covers 12 bases. V lost 3 bases, J lost 7 bases, and 1 base stayed unmatched. The CDR3 runs 13 residues. Germline-derived CDR1 and CDR2 are SGHRS and YFSETQ. CDR3: CASSWGQGAGYTF. Written as DNA, the CDR3 is TGCGCCAGCAGCTGGGGACAGGGGGCTGGCTACACCTTC.